The T cell receptor beta chain under discussion was sequenced for a study of shared clonotypes between healthy human individuals. CDR1 is SGHTA and CDR2 is FQGTGA in the germline V gene. Trimming took off 5 bases at V and 5 bases at J, with 13 bases between the two ends. The CDR3 totals 15 residues. Overall study results and limits: Among non-shared clonotypes, generation probabilities were lower than among those shared by all four donors.

It was across several immunoSEQ plates that each subset's genomic DNA was evenly split. The repertoire was sequenced with immunoSEQ multiplex PCR; TCRdb's copy has only in-frame clones and lacks some. The sample records some 1 million clones, more than 65% being singletons. Comment on this clone: Its specificity is unknown.

Source material: memory CD4+ T cells sorted from blood. Regarding subset: CD45RA-negative fraction. This TCR was recovered from a man aged 18 to 30 in good health. The chain recombines TRBV7-3 with TRBJ1-6, with TRBD1 as a possible D gene (6 bases). The CDR3 here is CASSDGTIHNSPLHF. Written as DNA, the CDR3 is TGTGCCAGCAGCGACGGGACAATTCATAATTCACCCCTCCACTTT.